This is a list of T cell receptor beta chains from one sample in a study of T cells in narcolepsy. Libraries were prepared by immunoSEQ multiplex PCR; TCRdb keeps only in-frame clonotypes and omits some of them. The sample consists of tens of thousands of clones, around 85% of them appearing once. Sequenced sample: CD45RA- memory CD4+ T cells from PBMCs. Source of these receptors: a human donor with narcolepsy. The CDR3 runs from the conserved cysteine through the conserved F or W. Fields, in order: clone size, V gene, CDR3 protein. Size is omitted from some rows. Given values are once, few, many or a class for expanded clones.

NA | TRBV18 | CASSPGSGGATDTQYF
NA | TRBV9 | CASSVALGGYEQYF
NA | TRBV14 | CASSQDGSRANQPQHF
NA | TRBV6-6 | CASSYSLVAGNTIYF
NA | TRBV7-2 | CASSLLLPSSGNTIYF
few | TRBV28 | CASSYGTLGNTIYF
NA | TRBV19 | CASSIVGTSEQYF
few | TRBV5-6 | CASSPGFIGDEQFF
NA | TRBV30 | CASTGVYNNEQFF
NA | TRBV10-2 | CASSGGQGASPLHF
NA | TRBV7-2 | CASSRGGSGEKLFF
NA | TRBV25-1 | CASSKQGASEKLFF
NA | TRBV5-1 | CASRSPSYGYTF
NA | TRBV28 | CASSPTVSNQPQHF
NA | TRBV28 | CASSPLFKSQETQYF
NA | TRBV5-4 | CASSGTWADTQYF
NA | TRBV4-3 | CASSQGGLMGDGYTF
NA | TRBV19 | CASRQGLNHGYTF
NA | TRBV7-2 | CASSLGGDSTGELFF
once | TRBV6-5 | CASSYGQSPNEKLFF
NA | TRBV27 | CASSLSLPQGSNQPQHF
once | TRBV19 | CASQRITGTDNSPLHF
NA | TRBV5-6 | CASSLAYSGGADTQYF
once | TRBV7-9 | CASSLLLGENEKLFF
NA | TRBV5-4 | CASSSGQQETQYF
NA | TRBV5-1 | CASSLASGAGGTEAFF
NA | TRBV4-3 | CASSIRGRRRKTYGYTF
NA | TRBV15 | CATRPQGNYGYTF
NA | TRBV5-4 | CASSLAANTGELFF
NA | TRBV14 | CASSLSWGFYEQYF
NA | TRBV7-2 | CASSLAGWEQFF
once | TRBV7-9 | CASSSTGGNYGYTF
NA | TRBV4-1 | CASSQVVGNPTETQYF
NA | TRBV6-4 | CASLMTHCGLEQYF
few | TRBV27 | CASSRPAGSGANVLTF
NA | TRBV10-3 | CAISESGRSYEQYF
NA | TRBV15 | CATSRGGPGELFF
once | TRBV6-5 | CASSYSNRGMNTEAFF
NA | TRBV5-1 | CASSLAPQGNTGELFF
NA | TRBV29-1 | CSVRTGMNTEAFF
NA | TRBV5-1 | CASSLDRGYNSPLHF
NA | TRBV25-1 | CASSPHRQGTDTQYF